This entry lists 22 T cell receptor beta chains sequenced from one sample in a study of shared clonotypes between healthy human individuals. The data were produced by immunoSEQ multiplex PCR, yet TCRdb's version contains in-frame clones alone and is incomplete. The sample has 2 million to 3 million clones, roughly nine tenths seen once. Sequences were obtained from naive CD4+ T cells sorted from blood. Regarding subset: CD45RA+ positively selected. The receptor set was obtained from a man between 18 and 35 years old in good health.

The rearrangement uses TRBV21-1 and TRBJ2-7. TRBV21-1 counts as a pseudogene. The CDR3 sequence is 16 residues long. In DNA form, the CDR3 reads TGTGCCAGCAGCATCACCTCGGGCCGGAACTTCTACGAGCAGTACTTC. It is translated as CASSITSGRNFYEQYF.

The DNA for the CDR3 is TGTGCCAGCAGCCCCGGGACTAGCGGGACGGAGACCCAGTACTTC. Protein product: CASSPGTSGTETQYF. The V call is TRBV7-9, the J call TRBJ2-5; TRBD2 aligns across 13 bases. Germline CDR1 reads SEHNR; CDR2 reads FQNEAQ (reference sequence). With V trimmed by 5 bases and J by 5 bases, 5 bases remained unmatched. CDR3 length equals 15 residues. Full variable domain (rest looked up from reference TRBV7-9 and TRBJ2-5): DTGVSQNPRHKITKRGQNVTFRCDPISEHNRLYWYRQTLGQGPEFLTYFQNEAQLEKSRLLSDRFSAERPKGSFSTLEIQRTEQGDSAMYLCASSPGTSGTETQYFGPGTRLLVL.

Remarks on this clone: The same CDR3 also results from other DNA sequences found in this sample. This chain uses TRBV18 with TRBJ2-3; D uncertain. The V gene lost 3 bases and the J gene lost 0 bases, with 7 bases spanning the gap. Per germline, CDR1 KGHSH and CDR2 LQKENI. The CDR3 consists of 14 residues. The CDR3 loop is CASSPLGSTDTQYF. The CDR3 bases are TGTGCCAGCTCACCCCTCGGTAGCACAGATACGCAGTATTTT.

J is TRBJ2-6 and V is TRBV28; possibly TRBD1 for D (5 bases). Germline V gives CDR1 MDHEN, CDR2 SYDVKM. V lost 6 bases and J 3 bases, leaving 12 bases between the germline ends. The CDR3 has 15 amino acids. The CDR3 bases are TGTGCCAGCAGCTCAACAGGAGTTGGGGCCAACGTCCTGACTTTC. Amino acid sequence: CASSSTGVGANVLTF.

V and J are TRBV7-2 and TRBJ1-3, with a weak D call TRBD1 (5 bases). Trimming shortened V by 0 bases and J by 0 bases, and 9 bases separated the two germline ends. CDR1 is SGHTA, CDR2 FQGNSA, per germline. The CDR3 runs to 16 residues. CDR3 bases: TGTGCCAGCAGCTTAGCCGGGGCGAGCTCTGGAAACACCATATATTTT. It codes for CASSLAGASSGNTIYF.

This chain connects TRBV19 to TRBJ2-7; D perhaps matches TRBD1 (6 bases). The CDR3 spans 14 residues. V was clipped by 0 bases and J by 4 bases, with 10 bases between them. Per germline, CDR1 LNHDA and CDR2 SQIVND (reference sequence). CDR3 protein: CASSIEDSHYEQYF. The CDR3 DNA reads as TGTGCCAGTAGTATAGAGGACAGCCATTACGAGCAGTACTTC.

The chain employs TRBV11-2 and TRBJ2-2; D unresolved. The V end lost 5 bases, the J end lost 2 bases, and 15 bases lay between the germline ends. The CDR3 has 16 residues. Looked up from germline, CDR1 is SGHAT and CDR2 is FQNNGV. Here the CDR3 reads CASSPAGRGNTGELFF. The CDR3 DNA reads TGTGCCAGCAGCCCCGCCGGAAGAGGCAACACCGGGGAGCTGTTTTTT.

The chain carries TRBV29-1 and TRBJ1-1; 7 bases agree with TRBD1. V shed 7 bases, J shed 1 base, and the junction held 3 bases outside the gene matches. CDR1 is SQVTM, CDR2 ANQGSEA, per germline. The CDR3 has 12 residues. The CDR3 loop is CSGRQGNTEAFF. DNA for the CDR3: TGCAGCGGTCGACAGGGGAACACTGAAGCTTTCTTT. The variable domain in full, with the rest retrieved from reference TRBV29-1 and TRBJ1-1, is SAVISQKPSRDICQRGTSLTIQCQVDSQVTMMFWYRQQPGQSLTLIATANQGSEATYESGFVIDKFPISRPNLTFSTLTVSNMSPEDSSIYLCSGRQGNTEAFFGQGTRLTVV.

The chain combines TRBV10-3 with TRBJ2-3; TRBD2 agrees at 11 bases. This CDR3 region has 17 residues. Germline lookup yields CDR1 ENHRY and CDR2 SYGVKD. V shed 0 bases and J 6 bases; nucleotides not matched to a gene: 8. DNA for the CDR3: TGTGCCATCAGTGAGTCGAGACTAGCGGGGATTCTCGATACGCAGTATTTT. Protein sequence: CAISESRLAGILDTQYF.

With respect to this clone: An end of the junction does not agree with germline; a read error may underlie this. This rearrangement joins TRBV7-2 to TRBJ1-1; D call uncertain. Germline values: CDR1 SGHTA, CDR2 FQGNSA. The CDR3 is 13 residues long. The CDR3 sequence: CATSPSFNTEAFF. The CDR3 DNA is TGTGCCACCAGCCCAAGTTTTAACACTGAAGCTTTCTTT.

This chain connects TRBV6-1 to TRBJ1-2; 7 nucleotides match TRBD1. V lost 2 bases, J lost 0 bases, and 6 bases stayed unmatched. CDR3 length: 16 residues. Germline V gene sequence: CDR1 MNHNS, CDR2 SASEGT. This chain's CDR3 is CASSEPGQPTNYGYTF. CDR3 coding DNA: TGTGCCAGCAGTGAACCGGGACAGCCAACTAACTATGGCTACACCTTC.

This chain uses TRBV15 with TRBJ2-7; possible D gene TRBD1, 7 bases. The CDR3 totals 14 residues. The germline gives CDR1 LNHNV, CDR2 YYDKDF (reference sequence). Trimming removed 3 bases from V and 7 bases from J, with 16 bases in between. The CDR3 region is CATSREGAAGEQYF. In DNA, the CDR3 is TGTGCCACCAGCAGGGAGGGGGCGGCGGGAGAGCAGTACTTC.

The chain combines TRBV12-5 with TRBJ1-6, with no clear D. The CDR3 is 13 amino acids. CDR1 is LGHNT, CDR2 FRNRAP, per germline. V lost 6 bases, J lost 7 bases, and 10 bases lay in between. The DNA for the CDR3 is TGTGCTAGTGGCCGCGAAACCAATTCACCCCTCCACTTT. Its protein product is CASGRETNSPLHF.

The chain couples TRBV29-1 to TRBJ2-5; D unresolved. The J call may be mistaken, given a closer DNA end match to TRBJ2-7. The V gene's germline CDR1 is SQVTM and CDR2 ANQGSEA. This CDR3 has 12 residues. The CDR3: CSVGLGLYEQYF. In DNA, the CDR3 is TGCAGCGTCGGCCTTGGCCTCTACGAGCAGTACTTC.

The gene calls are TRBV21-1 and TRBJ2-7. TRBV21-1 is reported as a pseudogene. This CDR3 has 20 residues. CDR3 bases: TGTGCCAGCAGCAAAGTTTCAAGAGGAAGTTTCTACTTGGGATTCTACGAGCAGTACTTC. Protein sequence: CASSKVSRGSFYLGFYEQYF.

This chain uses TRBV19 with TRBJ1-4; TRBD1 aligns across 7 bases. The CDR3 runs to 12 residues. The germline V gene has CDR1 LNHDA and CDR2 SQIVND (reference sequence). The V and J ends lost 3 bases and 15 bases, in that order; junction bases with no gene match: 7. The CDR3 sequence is CASSMRRQGLFF. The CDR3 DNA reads TGTGCCAGTAGTATGAGGAGACAGGGATTGTTTTTT. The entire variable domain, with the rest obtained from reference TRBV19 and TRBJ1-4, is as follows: DGGITQSPKYLFRKEGQNVTLSCEQNLNHDAMYWYRQDPGQGLRLIYYSQIVNDFQKGDIAEGYSVSREKKESFPLTVTSAQKNPTAFYLCASSMRRQGLFFGSGTQLSVL.

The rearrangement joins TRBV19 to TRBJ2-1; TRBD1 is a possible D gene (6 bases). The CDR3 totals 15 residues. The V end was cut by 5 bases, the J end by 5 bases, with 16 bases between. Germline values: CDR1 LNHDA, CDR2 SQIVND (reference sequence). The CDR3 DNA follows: TGTGCCAGTAGTCCCCCCGGGACACCGAACAATGAGCAGTTCTTC. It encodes CASSPPGTPNNEQFF.

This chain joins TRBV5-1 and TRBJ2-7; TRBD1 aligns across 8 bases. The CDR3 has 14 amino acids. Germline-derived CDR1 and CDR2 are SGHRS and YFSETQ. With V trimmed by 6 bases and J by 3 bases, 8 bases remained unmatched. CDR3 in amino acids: CASNTGGHDYEQYF. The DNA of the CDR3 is TGCGCCAGCAACACAGGGGGACATGACTACGAGCAGTACTTC.

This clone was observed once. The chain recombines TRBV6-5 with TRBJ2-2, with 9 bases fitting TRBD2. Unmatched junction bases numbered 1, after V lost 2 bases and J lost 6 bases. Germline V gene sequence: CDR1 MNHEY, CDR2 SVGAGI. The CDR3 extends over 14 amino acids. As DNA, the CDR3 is TGTGCCAGCAGTTACGGCGGGAGGGCCGGGGAGCTGTTTTTT. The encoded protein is CASSYGGRAGELFF.

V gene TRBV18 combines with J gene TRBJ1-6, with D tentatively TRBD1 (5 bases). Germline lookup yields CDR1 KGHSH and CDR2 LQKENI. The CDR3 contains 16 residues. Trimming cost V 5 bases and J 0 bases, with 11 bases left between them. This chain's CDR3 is CASSGGASSYNSPLHF. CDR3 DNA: TGTGCCAGCTCAGGCGGGGCGAGCTCCTATAATTCACCCCTCCACTTT.

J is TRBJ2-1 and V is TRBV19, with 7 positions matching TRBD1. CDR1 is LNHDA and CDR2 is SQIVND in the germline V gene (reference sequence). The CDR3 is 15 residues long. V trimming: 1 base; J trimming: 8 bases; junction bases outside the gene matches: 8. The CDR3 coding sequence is TGTGCCAGTAGTATAGTGGCAGGGGGTTTCGATGAGCAGTTCTTC. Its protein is CASSIVAGGFDEQFF.

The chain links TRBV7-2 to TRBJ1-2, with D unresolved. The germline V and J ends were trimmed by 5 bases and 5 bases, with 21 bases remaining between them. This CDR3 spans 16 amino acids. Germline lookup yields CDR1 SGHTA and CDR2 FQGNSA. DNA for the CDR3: TGTGCCAGCAGCCCACGGGCCACCCCGGGGTTTTATGGCTACACCTTC. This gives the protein CASSPRATPGFYGYTF.